The T cell receptor beta chain described here comes from a study of cytomegalovirus exposure and HLA in healthy donors. Study results and caveats: Earlier findings revealed that most TCR beta V segments proved productive either about 87% or about 30% of the time. A later analysis associated about 18,000 TCR beta sequences with HLA alleles at a 0.05 false discovery rate. Trimming of TCR beta V- and J-genes showed a link, identified in a later analysis, to a missense DCLRE1C variant.

With respect to this clone: Its matching antigen is unknown.

The study ran its PCR with 60 Vbeta and 13 Jbeta primers. Here immunoSEQ multiplex PCR was the method, and the copy in TCRdb shows in-frame clones only, minus some. The sample contains roughly 160,000 clones, approximately 85% of which appear only once. Germline V gene sequence: CDR1 MNHNS, CDR2 SASEGT. The V and J ends lost 1 base and 3 bases, in that order; junction bases with no gene match: 3. The CDR3 is 14 amino acids. Sequenced input: PBMCs. The receptor was derived from a young man in good health and CMV-seropositive. The gene calls are TRBV6-1 and TRBJ2-7; 7 nucleotides match TRBD1. The chain's CDR3 is CASSEGGQNYEQYF. The CDR3 region has the DNA TGTGCCAGCAGTGAAGGGGGACAGAACTACGAGCAGTACTTC.